A selection of T cell receptor beta chains follows, all from one sample in a study of OX40 agonist ivuxolimab in advanced cancers. TCRdb's copy holds only in-frame clones and misses some; the assay was immunoSEQ multiplex PCR. This table has tens of thousands of clones, under 95% appearing once. The starting material was CD4+ or CD8+ T cells sorted from blood, obtained in a trial of the OX40 agonist ivuxolimab. The source is an adult with an advanced solid tumor such as melanoma, head and neck, liver or kidney cancer. The CDR3 runs from the conserved cysteine through the conserved F or W. D genes are given only for firm matches. Only part of the rows carry a size: once, few, many, or a class if the clone is expanded.

CDR3	DNA	size	D	J	V
CASSPDSRGTGELFF	TGTGCCAGCAGCCCGGACTCCCGGGGGACCGGGGAGCTGTTTTTT	NA	NA	TRBJ2-2	TRBV5-4
CAWSVGTPNEKLFF	TGTGCCTGGAGTGTAGGGACACCTAATGAAAAACTGTTTTTT	NA	NA	TRBJ1-4	TRBV30
CAISEQVGGSNQPQHF	TGTGCCATCAGTGAACAGGTCGGGGGTAGCAATCAGCCCCAGCATTTT	NA	NA	TRBJ1-5	TRBV10-3
CASSLTIEGGGYTF	TGTGCCAGCAGCCTGACGATCGAGGGTGGCGGCTACACCTTC	NA	NA	TRBJ1-2	TRBV7-2
CASSLEVNTEAFF	TGTGCCAGCAGTTTAGAGGTGAACACTGAAGCTTTCTTT	NA	NA	TRBJ1-1	TRBV27
CASSRTRTNTGELFF	TGTGCCAGCAGCCGGACTCGGACAAACACCGGGGAGCTGTTTTTT	NA	NA	TRBJ2-2	TRBV7-2
CASSLFSGRSTDTQYF	TGTGCCAGCAGTTTATTTTCGGGACGGAGCACAGATACGCAGTATTTT	NA	NA	TRBJ2-3	TRBV27
CASSRGGRGQDEQFF	TGTGCCAGCAGCCGAGGGGGCAGGGGGCAAGATGAGCAGTTCTTC	few	TRBD1	TRBJ2-1	TRBV7-2
CASSIDWRDHANYGYTF	TGTGCCAGTAGTATAGATTGGAGGGACCACGCTAACTATGGCTACACCTTC	once	NA	TRBJ1-2	TRBV19
CASSPGTASYEQYF	TGTGCCAGCTCACCCGGGACAGCCTCCTACGAGCAGTACTTC	NA	TRBD1	TRBJ2-7	TRBV18
CASSFKNQGQETQYF	TGTGCCAGCAGCTTCAAGAACCAGGGCCAAGAGACCCAGTACTTC	NA	NA	TRBJ2-5	TRBV7-2
CASSGAGETQYF	TGCGCCAGCAGCGGGGCGGGGGAGACCCAGTACTTC	NA	NA	TRBJ2-5	TRBV5-1
CASSEAGQGPYGYTF	TGTGCCAGCAGTGAGGCGGGACAGGGGCCATATGGCTACACCTTC	NA	TRBD1	TRBJ1-2	TRBV6-1
CASSARERVAKNIQYF	TGTGCCAGCAGCGCTCGCGAGCGAGTAGCCAAAAACATTCAGTACTTC	NA	NA	TRBJ2-4	TRBV5-6
CASSSPPPLTRDEQYF	TGTGCCAGCAGCTCCCCCCCGCCACTGACCAGGGACGAGCAGTACTTC	NA	NA	TRBJ2-7	TRBV11-2
CASGVGLAGGNEQFF	TGTGCTAGTGGTGTGGGACTAGCGGGGGGGAATGAGCAGTTCTTC	NA	TRBD2	TRBJ2-1	TRBV12-5
CASSLNSYGTDTQYF	TGTGCCAGCAGCCTGAATAGCTATGGCACAGATACGCAGTATTTT	NA	NA	TRBJ2-3	TRBV4-2
CASSHTSKDHNEQFF	TGCGCCAGCAGTCACACATCTAAAGACCACAATGAGCAGTTCTTC	NA	NA	TRBJ2-1	TRBV5-1
CASSQAVGGQAKNIQYF	TGTGCCAGCAGTCAGGCTGTGGGGGGACAAGCCAAAAACATTCAGTACTTC	NA	NA	TRBJ2-4	TRBV7-7
CASSYGATFTDTQYF	TGTGCCAGCAGTTACGGAGCAACTTTCACAGATACGCAGTATTTT	NA	NA	TRBJ2-3	TRBV6-5
CAWSVQGYEQYF	TGTGCCTGGAGTGTACAAGGTTACGAGCAGTACTTC	NA	NA	TRBJ2-7	TRBV30
CASSIRQVSGNTIYF	TGTGCCAGCAGCATACGACAGGTCTCTGGAAACACCATATATTTT	once	NA	TRBJ1-3	TRBV11-2
CASRGQGGSTGELFF	TGTGCCAGCAGAGGACAGGGGGGGAGCACCGGGGAGCTGTTTTTT	NA	TRBD1	TRBJ2-2	TRBV6-1
CASSVAYGRDITDTQYF	TGTGCCAGCAGCGTAGCTTACGGGAGGGATATCACAGATACGCAGTATTTT	once	TRBD2	TRBJ2-3	TRBV9
CASRDRINTEAFF	TGTGCCAGTAGAGACAGGATTAACACTGAAGCTTTCTTT	NA	NA	TRBJ1-1	TRBV19
CASSSGAGPYNEQFF	TGTGCCAGCAGCTCCGGGGCGGGACCCTACAATGAGCAGTTCTTC	NA	NA	TRBJ2-1	TRBV11-2
CASSQDIAVAGADTQYF	TGTGCCAGCAGCCAAGATATAGCGGTAGCGGGGGCAGATACGCAGTATTTT	NA	TRBD2	TRBJ2-3	TRBV4-2
CSVGRGEQYF	TGCAGCGTTGGGCGGGGCGAGCAGTACTTC	NA	NA	TRBJ2-7	TRBV29-1
CASSLSSGRVYEQFF	TGCGCCAGCAGCTTGTCTAGCGGGAGAGTCTATGAGCAGTTCTTC	NA	TRBD2	TRBJ2-1	TRBV5-1
CASRRTRSTEAFF	TGTGCCAGCAGGCGCACCCGTAGTACTGAAGCTTTCTTT	NA	NA	TRBJ1-1	TRBV6-7
CASSPRETSTDTQYF	TGTGCCAGTAGTCCTCGGGAGACTAGCACAGATACGCAGTATTTT	once	NA	TRBJ2-3	TRBV19
CASSQKSTGTDYQPQHF	TGCGCCAGCAGCCAGAAGAGTACAGGGACAGATTATCAGCCCCAGCATTTT	NA	TRBD1	TRBJ1-5	TRBV4-1
CSVASDPGELFF	TGCAGCGTTGCCAGTGATCCCGGGGAGCTGTTTTTT	NA	NA	TRBJ2-2	TRBV29-1
CASSLDRVWDF	TGCGCCAGCAGCTTGGACAGGGTTTGGGACTTC	NA	NA	TRBJ2-7	TRBV5-1
CASSPSGGYNSPLHF	TGTGCCAGCAGCCCGTCGGGGGGTTATAATTCACCCCTCCACTTT	NA	NA	TRBJ1-6	TRBV7-9
CASSISSTYEQYF	TGTGCCAGTAGTATTTCTAGCACCTACGAGCAGTACTTC	NA	NA	TRBJ2-7	TRBV19
CSARTSGEQFF	TGCAGTGCTAGGACTAGCGGTGAGCAGTTCTTC	NA	TRBD2	TRBJ2-1	TRBV20-1
CASSLEFRNNEQFF	TGTGCCAGCAGCTTAGAGTTCAGGAACAATGAGCAGTTCTTC	NA	NA	TRBJ2-1	TRBV7-9
CASSFGTGATDTQYF	TGTGCCAGCAGCTTTGGGACAGGGGCTACAGATACGCAGTATTTT	NA	TRBD1	TRBJ2-3	TRBV11-2
CASSSYYEAFF	TGTGCCAGCAGCTCTTATTATGAAGCTTTCTTT	NA	NA	TRBJ1-1	TRBV7-9
CASSARDSSSGNTIYF	TGTGCCAGCAGCGCACGGGACTCGAGCTCTGGAAACACCATATATTTT	NA	NA	TRBJ1-3	TRBV9
CASSPLGGTNTEAFF	TGCGCCAGCAGCCCCCTAGGGGGGACGAACACTGAAGCTTTCTTT	NA	NA	TRBJ1-1	TRBV5-1
CASSDMGQEQFF	TGTGCCAGCAGTGACATGGGTCAGGAGCAGTTCTTC	NA	NA	TRBJ2-1	TRBV25-1
CASSLGGYGELFF	TGTGCCAGCAGCTTAGGAGGGTACGGGGAGCTGTTTTTT	once	NA	TRBJ2-2	TRBV7-9